The 9 T cell receptor beta chains in this list originate from one sample, sequenced in a study of a mutant IDH1 vaccine in newly diagnosed glioma. The data were produced by immunoSEQ multiplex PCR, yet TCRdb's version contains in-frame clones alone and is incomplete. The repertoire consists of about 62,000 clones, with about 89% occurring once and the leading ten covering around 1.9%. Noted time point: week 11, during vaccination. The vaccine gave 300 ug of a 20-mer mutant IDH1 peptide subcutaneously per dose. Their recognized antigens are unknown. Material: PBMCs, obtained from a glioma patient whose treatment included an IDH1 peptide vaccine. These receptors were taken from a man between 35 and 55 years old with glioma.

This clone has a single count. J is TRBJ2-5 and V is TRBV28; the D call may be TRBD1 or TRBD2 (5 bases each). V was clipped by 5 bases and J by 4 bases, with 17 bases between them. Germline V gives CDR1 MDHEN, CDR2 SYDVKM. This CDR3 is 15 amino acids long. CDR3 bases: TGTGCCAGCAGTCAGGCCTTCCGGGGCCCAGAGACCCAGTACTTC. It yields the protein CASSQAFRGPETQYF.

This clone was seen once. This chain joins TRBV28 and TRBJ1-2; D gene unclear. CDR1 and CDR2 from the germline V gene are MDHEN and SYDVKM. The V end lost 3 bases, the J end lost 8 bases, and 13 bases lay between the germline ends. The CDR3 consists of 13 residues. The CDR3 here is CASSFKGFDGYTF. CDR3 DNA: TGTGCCAGCAGTTTTAAAGGGTTCGACGGCTACACCTTC.

The chain combines TRBV7-2 with TRBJ1-4, with 12 bases lining up with TRBD1. This CDR3 has 15 amino acids. CDR1 is SGHTA, CDR2 FQGNSA, per germline. V lost 1 base, J lost 11 bases, and 5 bases stayed unmatched. The CDR3 spells CASSLGDRGPRKLFF. For the CDR3, the DNA is TGTGCCAGCAGCTTAGGGGACAGGGGGCCCAGGAAACTGTTTTTT.

The gene calls are TRBV7-9 and TRBJ1-5; 9 nucleotides match TRBD1. V lost 4 bases and J lost 3; bases outside the gene matches: 7. The CDR3 is 16 amino acids. Germline lookup yields CDR1 SEHNR and CDR2 FQNEAQ (reference sequence). CDR3 DNA sequence: TGTGCCAGCAGCTCGATGACAGGGGGTCTCAATCAGCCCCAGCATTTT. It translates to CASSSMTGGLNQPQHF.

This sequence joins TRBV7-9 and TRBJ1-2, with D perhaps matching TRBD1 (5 bases). Trimming pared 2 bases from V and 7 bases from J, leaving 14 bases between. The CDR3 sequence is 14 residues long. Germline V gene data show CDR1 as SEHNR and CDR2 as FQNEAQ (reference sequence). The DNA of the CDR3 is TGTGCCAGCAGCTTAACGGGACGGGGAGGTGGCTACACCTTC. It translates to CASSLTGRGGGYTF.

This chain links TRBV2 with TRBJ1-1; 10 positions agree with TRBD1. V was clipped by 5 bases and J by 5 bases; unmatched bases: 5. This CDR3 contains 14 residues. Germline CDR1 is SNHLY and CDR2 is FYNNEI. The CDR3 loop is CASSTDRGRTEAFF. The CDR3 DNA sequence: TGTGCCAGCAGTACAGACAGGGGGCGGACTGAAGCTTTCTTT.

V gene TRBV5-1 combines with J gene TRBJ2-5; unclear D gene. Germline loops: CDR1 SGHRS, CDR2 YFSETQ. This CDR3 has 14 amino acids. Trimming took off 5 bases at V and 1 base at J, with 12 bases between the two ends. This chain's CDR3 is CASRSGITQETQYF. The DNA for the CDR3 is TGCGCCAGCAGGTCGGGTATTACCCAAGAGACCCAGTACTTC. The variable domain in full, completed from reference TRBV5-1 and TRBJ2-5, reads KAGVTQTPRYLIKTRGQQVTLSCSPISGHRSVSWYQQTPGQGLQFLFEYFSETQRNKGNFPGRFSGRQFSNSRSEMNVSTLELGDSALYLCASRSGITQETQYFGPGTRLLVL.

The sample holds many counts of this clone. The chain employs TRBV28 and TRBJ1-1, with D unclear. CDR1 MDHEN and CDR2 SYDVKM come from the germline V gene. This CDR3 spans 18 amino acids. V was clipped by 0 bases and J by 7 bases, with 24 bases between them. The CDR3 loop reads CASSLWSVGPRPPGEAFF. The CDR3 nucleotides are TGTGCCAGCAGTTTATGGTCGGTGGGTCCGCGACCCCCCGGTGAAGCTTTCTTT.

DNA of the CDR3: TGTGCCAGTAGTATTCAAGCACAGGGGGCGGGCGGGGCCAACGTCCTGACTTTC. Translated: CASSIQAQGAGGANVLTF. The chain uses TRBV19 and TRBJ2-6; 9 bases fit TRBD1. The CDR3 has 18 amino acids. Germline V gene data show CDR1 as LNHDA and CDR2 as SQIVND (reference sequence). J gave up 4 bases and V 3 bases, and 10 bases lay outside the gene matches.